This T cell receptor (beta chain) was documented in a study of OX40 agonist ivuxolimab in advanced cancers. Turning to the study itself: Given to patients was ivuxolimab, an agonistic anti-OX40 (CD134) antibody. Notes on the study in general: On average, CD8+ T cells had more expanded clones than CD4+.

As concerns this clone: Its target is not known.

Trimming removed 0 bases from V and 5 bases from J, with 15 bases in between. CDR3 length equals 16 residues. The germline V gene encodes CDR1 SGHKS and CDR2 YYEKEE (reference sequence). Measured with immunoSEQ multiplex PCR; TCRdb has only the in-frame clones, and not every one. Among tens of thousands of clones listed, around 89% were seen once. Sequenced here: CD4+ or CD8+ T cells sorted from blood, sampled in a trial of the OX40 agonist ivuxolimab. The gene calls are TRBV5-5 and TRBJ2-1, with D perhaps matching TRBD1 or TRBD2 (5 bases each). The origin of this receptor is an adult with an advanced solid tumor such as melanoma, head and neck, liver or kidney cancer. The CDR3 reads CASSLGFRVGHNEQFF. The DNA for the CDR3 is TGTGCCAGCAGCTTGGGGTTCAGGGTGGGACACAATGAGCAGTTCTTC.